This T cell receptor beta chain comes out of a study of blood T cell repertoires in COVID-19. Across the whole study: Both acute and convalescent COVID-19 samples were obtained from the United States, Italy and Spain.

Under the authors' procedure: Using reference gene primer amplification, nucleated cell counts were estimated. TCRdb's table, derived via immunoSEQ multiplex PCR, lists solely in-frame clones and lacks some. The V and J calls and clone size come from that table; D and trimming were worked out from the DNA. Of more than 95,000 clones in the sample, about nine tenths were seen once. Germline-derived CDR1 and CDR2 are MNHNS and SASEGT. The CDR3 sequence is 13 residues long. Trimming removed 2 bases from V and 5 bases from J, with 9 bases in between. Sequences were obtained from peripheral blood. The rearrangement uses TRBV6-1 and TRBJ1-1; weak D call: TRBD1 (5 bases). This clonotype was obtained from a man aged 60-69 years with acute or convalescent COVID-19. CDR3 DNA: TGTGCCAGCAGTGAACGGGGGGGAACTGAAGCTTTCTTT. Translation gives CASSERGGTEAFF.